This TCR beta chain emerged from a study of Ad26.COV2.S vaccination and SARS-CoV-2 variants. Study-wide background: Ad26.COV2.S given intramuscularly, once or twice 56 days apart.

This CDR3 contains 11 residues. Trimming stripped 5 bases from V and 4 bases from J, with 5 bases between. CDR1 and CDR2 from the germline V gene are DFQATT and SNEGSKA (reference sequence). Treatment described: some 20 received Ad26.COV2.S at low or high dose, single or two shots; about five received placebo; per-sample allocation not given. Repertoires come from day 63 after the first vaccine or placebo injection. The donor's status was that of an adult aged 18-55 years in Boston. This table comes from immunoSEQ multiplex PCR, and its TCRdb copy is limited to in-frame clones, with some not included. Among 440,000 or so clones, around 91% were seen once, and the ten largest hold around 4.2%.

The origin of this receptor is a person aged 18-60 years who received the Ad26.COV2.S COVID-19 vaccine or a placebo. V and J are TRBV20-1 and TRBJ1-4; D remains ambiguous. This specimen was peripheral blood, taken in a trial of Ad26.COV2.S vaccine versus placebo. CDR3 amino acids: CSAPDNEKLFF. In DNA form, the CDR3 reads TGCAGTGCTCCGGATAATGAAAAACTGTTTTTT.